The T cell receptor (beta chain) described here comes from a study of blood T cell repertoires in COVID-19. Across the study: The United States, Italy and Spain were the sources of the acute and convalescent COVID-19 samples. The analysed material was cDNA or gDNA that came from T cells, B-cell-depleted T cells, or PBMCs.

Per the study methods: Reference gene primers were amplified, and this amplification served to estimate nucleated cell counts. Clones were sequenced by immunoSEQ multiplex PCR, and TCRdb holds only the in-frame ones, with some missing. That table is the source of V, J and clone size, and D and trimming were worked out from the DNA. Of 83,000 or so clones listed, roughly 79% are singletons. V dropped 4 bases and J dropped 11 bases, with 17 bases sitting between them. The CDR3 extends over 13 amino acids. CDR1 and CDR2 (germline): MNHEY, SVGAGI. The rearrangement links TRBV6-5 to TRBJ1-1; D is possibly TRBD1 (5 bases). The specimen was peripheral blood. This TCR was sampled from a woman of 80 years or more with acute or convalescent COVID-19. CDR3 nucleotides: TGTGCCAGCAGTTCCTGGACAAGACCGTCGGCTTTCTTT. This sequence encodes CASSSWTRPSAFF.